Reported below is one TCR beta chain. It has no known antigen specificity. Base quality data are lacking; no much larger clone is found one base away. TCRbeta CDR3 regions were amplified from genomic DNA by means of the immunoSEQ Assay, a bias-controlled multiplex PCR. The paper's data handling went like this. Within the assay, amplification of reference gene primers was used to estimate how many nucleated cells each sample contained. Sequence reads were collapsed and filtered to measure the absolute abundance of every unique TCRbeta CDR3 rearrangement. For each sample, productive Simpson clonality was calculated by taking the square root of Simpson's diversity index across productive rearrangements. Here the immuneACCESS table is served through TCRdb, limited to in-frame sequences with V and J called. Missing clones are a known gap in these copies; in checked studies unresolved V genes cover under half, and the rest lacks a known reason. Clone size and V and J calls were adopted from that table, with D and trimming inferred from the DNA. This sample has about 74,000 clones in its table, and about nine tenths of those were observed once. About 1% of the sample is in the top ten clones.

Taken from the germline V gene, the CDR1 and CDR2 loops are WSHSY and SAAADI. V drops 5 bases and J drops 2 bases, leaving 14 bases in between. The CDR3 numbers 15 residues from cysteine through phenylalanine. The retained sequence is limited to the CDR3, 45 bases, with the frame set at the first base. Each collaborating institution followed its own protocols to collect whole blood in K2EDTA tubes. For TCRbeta analysis, collaborators shipped samples as frozen whole blood, isolated PBMCs, or DNA extracted from either of those sample types. The data stem from a study of blood T cell repertoires in COVID-19 (dated by TCRdb to about 2020). Context from the whole study: Samples covering the acute and convalescent phases of COVID-19 were provided by collaborators in the United States, Italy and Spain. The material from the prospective study consisted of cDNA or gDNA derived from T cells, B-cell-depleted T cells, or PBMCs. Where available, HLA class I and class II types were obtained from metadata supplied by the sample provider rather than from assay-based typing. Deeply sampled blood TCRbeta repertoires from subjects exposed to, actively infected with, or recovered from COVID-19 were included in the dataset. The sample metadata nearly always contained a de-identified subject ID, COVID-19 status, age in years and sex. The samples were drawn from two sources: the first 160 participants of the ongoing ImmuneRACE study, and 1,200 or so subjects contributed by 6 global collaborators. The repertoires were released in a freely available public database intended as a resource for research on the immune response to SARS-CoV-2. The full study reports these points: Clinical and demographic metadata were provided uncurated, with the amount varying by source and participant.

The receptor comes from a woman between 50 and 59 years old in a cohort sampled during active COVID-19. Recombination connected TRBV10-2 to TRBJ2-3; matching of 5 bases hints at TRBD1 as the D gene. Sequencing was performed on peripheral blood. The base sequence is TGCGCCAGCAGTAACGACAGACTCAACACAGATACGCAGTATTTT. Protein translation: CASSNDRLNTDTQYF.